This T cell receptor (beta chain) was sequenced for a study of beta chain features in type 1 diabetes (dated by TCRdb to the late 2010s). About the full investigation: Mean age, gender distribution, total cell number and subset yield did not differ between patients and healthy donors. A total of about 100,000,000 sorted cells were examined across all samples, and RNA yield correlated strongly with the number of cells per subset. In the study, recently diagnosed type 1 diabetes patients and matched healthy donors were compared on the TCRB repertoires of their sorted circulating CD4+ T cell subsets. Naive and central memory subsets were obtained from all 30 or so donors, but regulatory and stem cell-like memory subsets were isolated from only 8 patients and roughly 8 healthy donors.

The High Capacity cDNA Reverse Transcription Kit was used to reverse transcribe all of the isolated RNA, meaning that expressed TCRB transcripts were what got sequenced. Naive, central memory and regulatory T cell samples underwent deep immunoSEQ sequencing, averaging about 3.57 million total reads per sample. After sorted cells were lysed in RLT buffer, RNA was extracted with DNase-treated RNeasy Micro or Mini kits, with the choice depending on cell number. Each cell subset was processed separately to prevent cross-contamination, with patient and healthy donor samples processed together. The immunoSEQ multiplex PCR was used to amplify TCRB sequences from cDNA, generating 87-bp fragments that spanned the CDR3 region. Sequencing of the amplicons was performed on the Illumina HiSeq platform. From the authors' description of their analysis: Synthetic template baselines were used to correct PCR bias computationally, reads within Hamming distance 2 were collapsed together, and singletons that could not be merged were discarded. Reads were aligned to IMGT to assign V, D and J genes, CDR3 length, and insertions or deletions at six rearrangement sites. Within each subset, clonotype counts were normalized to sorted cell number, and only after that were true diversity and Gini coefficients computed with the tcR R package. The overlap coefficient, calculated on TCRB nucleotide sequences, was used to measure repertoire sharing. As a proxy for the pre-selection repertoire, out-of-frame TCRB sequences from naive cells were analyzed. Here the immuneACCESS table is served through TCRdb, limited to in-frame sequences with V and J called. Missing clones are a known gap in these copies; in checked studies unresolved V genes cover under half, and the rest lacks a known reason. The V and J calls and clone size come from that table; D and trimming were worked out from the DNA. The sample has approximately 470,000 clones on record, approximately 28% of them singletons. The ten most abundant clones make up roughly 0.06% of the sample.

Each donor gave one peripheral blood draw, roughly 110 mL on average, collected into heparinised tubes. A BD FACSAria II and a panel including CD45RO, CCR7, CD25, CD127, CD95 and CD27 were used to sort naive, central memory, regulatory and stem cell-like memory CD4+ T cells. Every sorted population had a purity above 95%. PBMCs were isolated right away by Lymphoprep density gradient centrifugation and were stained directly, without culture. So that batch effects would be minimized, each experiment stained and sorted samples in pairs, pairing one healthy donor with one patient. Summary of the overall study and its limitations: The naive, central memory and regulatory TCRB repertoires appeared to resemble one another more closely among patients than among healthy donors. PCR may preferentially amplify shorter templates, but because patient and control samples were amplified and corrected together, any resulting skew would affect both groups equally. Type 1 diabetes patients showed a moderate but significant shortening of TCRB CDR3 length in all four CD4+ subsets. Only small numbers of individuals were included in the HLA sub-analyses, which left unresolved whether HLA type had any influence on TCRB rearrangement. Sequencing cDNA rather than genomic DNA could over-represent highly expressing activated cells, although activation and CD3 levels did not differ between groups. Patients with type 1 diabetes made fewer insertions and deleted more nucleotides at VDJ recombination sites, implying thymic rearrangement abnormalities.

CDR3 length: 16 amino acids, cysteine to phenylalanine. Only the CDR3 portion is preserved as DNA: 48 bases, with reading frame beginning at the first base. As encoded in the germline V gene, CDR1 is SQVTM while CDR2 is ANQGSEA. V loses 3 bases at its end and J loses 0 bases; junction bases beyond the gene matches: 7. Of note for this clone: Its antigen specificity is not known. Qualities for individual bases were not recorded, and no much larger clone is one base off.

The material sequenced was naive CD4+ T cells from blood. In light of the paper, this sample's cell subset or site label describes: true naive CD4+ T cells. This clonotype originated in a man between 18 and 35 years old in good health. The sequence links TRBV29-1 to TRBJ2-3, with 9 middle bases fitting TRBD2. The nucleotides are TGCAGCGTTGACAGCCTAGCGGGGAGTAGCACAGATACGCAGTATTTT. Protein translation: CSVDSLAGSSTDTQYF.